These 23 T cell receptor beta chains share one sample of origin, sequenced in a study of T cells in tuberculosis. Here immunoSEQ multiplex PCR was the method, and the copy in TCRdb shows in-frame clones only, minus some. The sample yields 30,000 to 40,000 clones, about 97% seen once. Material for sequencing was PBMCs. These receptors originate from a donor between 10 and 35 years old with latent tuberculosis or without tuberculosis infection.

The V call is TRBV2, the J call TRBJ2-3, with a possible D match to TRBD2 (7 bases). V was pared by 10 bases and J by 0 bases, with 23 bases between. The CDR3 sequence is 17 residues long. The germline V gene has CDR1 SNHLY and CDR2 FYNNEI. The CDR3: CATTERGTTISTDTQYF. The CDR3 DNA sequence: TGTGCCACCACCGAAAGGGGGACTACAATAAGCACAGATACGCAGTATTTT.

J is TRBJ1-1 and V is TRBV5-1, with D possibly matching TRBD1 (5 bases). The CDR3 length is 14 residues. Germline CDR1 reads SGHRS; CDR2 reads YFSETQ. Trimming took off 0 bases at V and 4 bases at J, with 10 bases between the two ends. DNA for the CDR3: TGCGCCAGCAGCTTGGTTCAGGGCATCACTGAAGCTTTCTTT. It encodes CASSLVQGITEAFF.

The gene calls are TRBV5-3 and TRBJ2-5, with D perhaps TRBD1 (5 bases). TRBV5-3 is an ORF, and what it does is uncertain. The CDR3 has 14 amino acids. V lost 8 bases and J lost 2, with 16 bases in between. The CDR3 region is CASSRRRTQETQYF. The CDR3 coding sequence is TGTGCCAGCAGTCGGCGGCGGACACAAGAGACCCAGTACTTC.

The V gene is TRBV30, the J gene TRBJ1-4; the match to TRBD1 covers 9 bases. Germline CDR1 GTSNPN, CDR2 SVGIG (reference sequence). This CDR3 has 14 amino acids. The CDR3 nucleotides are TGTGCTTTCGACAGGGGGGACTTTATTGAAAAACTGTTTTTT. Amino acids: CAFDRGDFIEKLFF.

The chain is built from TRBV4-1 and TRBJ2-3; 10 bases are a match to TRBD2. From germline, CDR1 is MGHRA and CDR2 YSYEKL. J gave up 0 bases and V 0 bases, and 3 bases lay outside the gene matches. The CDR3 has 17 amino acids. The CDR3 bases are TGCGCCAGCAGCCAAGACCATAGCGGGGGGAGCACAGATACGCAGTATTTT. This translates into CASSQDHSGGSTDTQYF.

V is TRBV5-1 and J is TRBJ1-1, with D hard to call. The V gene lost 0 bases and the J gene lost 6 bases, with 9 bases spanning the gap. This CDR3 contains 13 residues. Per germline, CDR1 SGHRS and CDR2 YFSETQ. The CDR3 loop reads CASSLVPGSEAFF. CDR3 nucleotide sequence: TGCGCCAGCAGCTTGGTGCCAGGCTCTGAAGCTTTCTTT. The whole variable domain, filled in from reference TRBV5-1 and TRBJ1-1, reads KAGVTQTPRYLIKTRGQQVTLSCSPISGHRSVSWYQQTPGQGLQFLFEYFSETQRNKGNFPGRFSGRQFSNSRSEMNVSTLELGDSALYLCASSLVPGSEAFFGQGTRLTVV.

The chain links TRBV7-9 to TRBJ1-4; D is perhaps TRBD1 (6 bases). V lost 5 bases to trimming and J lost 4 bases, with 14 bases between them. This CDR3 has 15 residues. Germline loops: CDR1 SEHNR, CDR2 FQNEAQ (reference sequence). The CDR3 region is CASSPSDSYNEKLFF. CDR3 in DNA: TGTGCCAGCAGCCCCTCGGACAGTTATAATGAAAAACTGTTTTTT. Together with reference TRBV7-9 and TRBJ1-4, the CDR3 gives the full variable domain: DTGVSQNPRHKITKRGQNVTFRCDPISEHNRLYWYRQTLGQGPEFLTYFQNEAQLEKSRLLSDRFSAERPKGSFSTLEIQRTEQGDSAMYLCASSPSDSYNEKLFFGSGTQLSVL.

The V and J genes are TRBV19 and TRBJ1-2; D ambiguous. V gave up 1 base and J gave up 0 bases, with 6 bases separating them. The CDR3 length is 14 residues. Germline CDR1 is LNHDA and CDR2 is SQIVND (reference sequence). The CDR3 DNA follows: TGTGCCAGTAGTATAGGCTACTCTAACTATGGCTACACCTTC. Translation: CASSIGYSNYGYTF.

The J gene is TRBJ1-1, the V gene TRBV18; D unresolved. V was clipped by 8 bases and J by 6 bases, with 16 bases between them. Looked up from germline, CDR1 is KGHSH and CDR2 is LQKENI. This CDR3 spans 13 amino acids. CDR3 in DNA: TGTGCCAGCCAACCATCCGGGGAAGCTGAAGCTTTCTTT. Encoded protein: CASQPSGEAEAFF. Variable domain in full (rest from reference TRBV18 and TRBJ1-1): NAGVMQNPRHLVRRRGQEARLRCSPMKGHSHVYWYRQLPEEGLKFMVYLQKENIIDESGMPKERFSAEFPKEGPSILRIQQVVRGDSAAYFCASQPSGEAEAFFGQGTRLTVV.

The chain is built from TRBV30 and TRBJ1-5; TRBD1 is a possible D gene (6 bases). Germline CDR1 reads GTSNPN; CDR2 reads SVGIG (reference sequence). CDR3 length: 14 residues. V lost 7 bases and J lost 5, with 18 bases in between. The CDR3 nucleotides are TGTGCCTTTAGACAGGAATCGGCGGATCAGCCCCAGCATTTT. It specifies CAFRQESADQPQHF.

V gene TRBV14 combines with J gene TRBJ1-1; no definite D call. This CDR3 is built from 18 residues. V lost 3 bases and J lost 4, with 24 bases in between. CDR1 and CDR2 from the germline V gene are SGHDN and FVKESK. The CDR3 loop is CASSHLWGRGHSATEAFF. Written as DNA, the CDR3 is TGTGCCAGCAGCCACCTATGGGGTCGAGGGCATTCGGCCACTGAAGCTTTCTTT.

The V call is TRBV28, the J call TRBJ1-4; 8 bases are a match to TRBD1. The CDR3 has 15 amino acids. J lost 4 bases, V lost 2 bases, and 3 bases had no gene match. The germline V gene encodes CDR1 MDHEN and CDR2 SYDVKM. The CDR3 protein is CASSLQGASNEKLFF. The DNA for the CDR3 is TGTGCCAGCAGTTTACAGGGGGCGAGTAATGAAAAACTGTTTTTT.

V and J are TRBV28 and TRBJ2-7; TRBD1 might be the D (7 bases). V was clipped by 2 bases and J by 3 bases, with 23 bases between them. Germline V gene data show CDR1 as MDHEN and CDR2 as SYDVKM. This CDR3 is built from 18 residues. CDR3 sequence reads: CASSLRSRRRGQVYEQYF. For the CDR3, the DNA is TGTGCCAGCAGTTTAAGGTCCCGGAGGAGGGGGCAGGTCTACGAGCAGTACTTC.

In this sample, this clone turned up once. The V and J genes are TRBV18 and TRBJ1-1; the D gene is possibly TRBD1 (6 bases). Germline V gene lookup returns CDR1 KGHSH and CDR2 LQKENI. V was trimmed by 6 bases and J by 2 bases, leaving 19 bases between them. This CDR3 has 16 residues. CDR3 nucleotide sequence: TGTGCCAGCTCCAGTAATCACAGGGATCGCAACACTGAAGCTTTCTTT. It specifies CASSSNHRDRNTEAFF.

V usage is TRBV7-8 and J usage is TRBJ1-5, with D uncertain. V shed 5 bases and J shed 6 bases, with 14 bases lying between them. Germline V gene sequence: CDR1 SGHVS, CDR2 FQNEAQ. This CDR3 is built from 14 residues. The CDR3 protein is CASSLVEGGQPQHF. The CDR3 coding sequence is TGTGCCAGCAGCCTCGTGGAGGGAGGTCAGCCCCAGCATTTT.

The V and J genes are TRBV30 and TRBJ1-2; 10 bases fit TRBD1. This CDR3 comprises 14 residues. V lost 4 bases to trimming and J lost 7 bases; unmatched junction nucleotides: 9. Germline CDR1 and CDR2: GTSNPN and SVGIG (reference sequence). In nucleotides, the CDR3 is TGTGCCTGGAACGCAGGACAGGGGGTTCGTGGCTACACCTTC. This encodes CAWNAGQGVRGYTF.

This clone was found once. The chain recombines TRBV9 with TRBJ1-2; the D is unclear. V was trimmed by 6 bases and J by 7 bases, leaving 16 bases between them. CDR1 is SGDLS and CDR2 is YYNGEE in the germline V gene. CDR3 length: 13 residues. CDR3 residues: CASTHGGYLGYTF. As DNA, the CDR3 is TGTGCCAGCACCCATGGAGGGTATCTTGGCTACACCTTC.

V and J are TRBV30 and TRBJ2-5; D is undetermined. The CDR3 is made up of 13 amino acids. Germline V gene sequence: CDR1 GTSNPN, CDR2 SVGIG (reference sequence). V gave up 0 bases and J gave up 5 bases, with 10 bases separating them. The CDR3 here is CAWSVGLDETQYF. The CDR3 DNA reads TGTGCCTGGAGTGTAGGCCTAGATGAGACCCAGTACTTC. The full variable domain, its missing parts supplied by reference TRBV30 and TRBJ2-5, is SQTIHQWPATLVQPVGSPLSLECTVEGTSNPNLYWYRQAAGRGLQLLFYSVGIGQISSEVPQNLSASRPQDRQFILSSKKLLLSDSGFYLCAWSVGLDETQYFGPGTRLLVL.

This chain's CDR3 is CASMLSRLAGGVETQYF. DNA for the CDR3: TGTGCCAGCATGCTATCCAGACTAGCGGGGGGGGTGGAGACCCAGTACTTC. This chain connects TRBV2 to TRBJ2-5; 14 nucleotides align to TRBD2. Trimming took 7 bases from V and 5 from J; bases not matched to a gene: 12. Looked up from germline, CDR1 is SNHLY and CDR2 is FYNNEI. This CDR3 comprises 17 residues.

The J gene is TRBJ2-7, the V gene TRBV7-8; 7 nucleotides match TRBD1. The CDR3 extends over 18 amino acids. From germline, CDR1 is SGHVS and CDR2 FQNEAQ. V gave up 1 base and J gave up 4 bases; unmatched junction bases: 16. The CDR3 is CASSLGWTGTAGRYEQYF. In DNA form, the CDR3 reads TGTGCCAGCAGCTTAGGGTGGACCGGGACAGCCGGGCGGTACGAGCAGTACTTC.

V and J are TRBV6-6 and TRBJ1-2; D perhaps matches TRBD1 (5 bases). The CDR3 consists of 12 residues. With 8 bases removed from V and 2 bases from J, the gap between germline ends came to 9 bases. In germline, CDR1 is MNHNY, CDR2 SVGAGI (reference sequence). The chain's CDR3 is CASLRGNYGYTF. CDR3 coding DNA: TGTGCCAGCCTTCGGGGGAACTATGGCTACACCTTC.

The CDR3 region is CASSLDASGYTF. The DNA of the CDR3 is TGCGCCAGCAGCTTGGATGCGAGCGGCTACACCTTC. The chain is built from TRBV5-1 and TRBJ1-2, with D uncertain. Per the germline V gene, CDR1 is SGHRS and CDR2 is YFSETQ. The CDR3 is made up of 12 amino acids. Trimming pared 0 bases from V and 8 bases from J, leaving 8 bases between. The full variable domain, in which reference TRBV5-1 and TRBJ1-2 provide the parts outside the CDR3, is KAGVTQTPRYLIKTRGQQVTLSCSPISGHRSVSWYQQTPGQGLQFLFEYFSETQRNKGNFPGRFSGRQFSNSRSEMNVSTLELGDSALYLCASSLDASGYTFGSGTRLTVV.

V is TRBV12-5 and J is TRBJ2-2; TRBD2 aligns across 12 bases. V shed 5 bases and J 7 bases; nucleotides not matched to a gene: 8. The germline CDR1 and CDR2 sequences are LGHNT and FRNRAP. This CDR3 region has 16 residues. The CDR3 bases are TGTGCTAGTGGTCATAGACTAGCGGGAGTAGTCGGGGAGCTGTTTTTT. This sequence encodes CASGHRLAGVVGELFF.